Presented here are 21 T cell receptor beta chains from one specimen sequenced in a study of Graves' ophthalmopathy and Graves' hyperthyroidism (dated by TCRdb to 2017 to 2018). The sequencer listed for this sample is Illumina HiSeq 2000. For repertoire sequencing, the TCR beta CDR3 regions were amplified from RNA transcripts. The first round was an RT-PCR using HTBI primers with the Qiagen OneStep RT-PCR kit, and this first round was followed by a second-round multiplex PCR, then size selection and purification. The public reads were reanalyzed by TCRdb: fastp trimming at Q25, MiXCR alignment, in-frame beta chains only. Each record represents a unique CDR3 protein, reported with the most common genes and DNA among its rows. Within this sample are almost 750,000 distinct CDR3 sequences, with roughly two fifths of them counted one time only. 44% of the sample comes from the top ten. The sequenced sample was peripheral blood. These receptor sequences come from an adult man with Graves' ophthalmopathy.

The rearrangement joins TRBV2 to TRBJ2-7; D is unresolved. The CDR3 has 15 amino acids. Trimming shortened V by 8 bases and J by 3 bases, and 20 bases separated the two germline ends. The germline gives CDR1 SNHLY, CDR2 FYNNEI. The CDR3 protein is CASRPHNINFYEQYF. CDR3 DNA: TGTGCCAGCCGTCCCCACAATATCAACTTCTACGAGCAGTACTTC.

The DNA of the CDR3 is TGTGCCAGCAGCTCAGTTCCCCTCTCGGATAATTCACCCCTCCACTTT. As protein: CASSSVPLSDNSPLHF. The V gene is TRBV7-9, the J gene TRBJ1-6; D unclear. The CDR3 is 16 residues long. CDR1 is SEHNR and CDR2 is FQNEAQ in the germline V gene (reference sequence). Deletions cut 4 bases from V and 5 bases from J, with 15 bases between.

In its sample, this clonotype was seen many times. The chain links TRBV10-3 to TRBJ2-7, with 15 nucleotides matching TRBD2. The V and J ends lost 6 bases and 3 bases, in that order; junction bases with no gene match: 3. The CDR3 totals 15 residues. Germline V gives CDR1 ENHRY, CDR2 SYGVKD. CDR3 amino acids: CAISGTSGRNYEQYF. The CDR3 DNA follows: TGTGCCATCAGCGGGACTAGCGGGAGGAACTACGAGCAGTACTTC.

This chain links TRBV7-2 with TRBJ1-5; D unclear. V dropped 2 bases and J dropped 1 base, with 9 bases sitting between them. The CDR3 runs to 15 residues. Germline lookup yields CDR1 SGHTA and CDR2 FQGNSA. CDR3 nucleotide sequence: TGTGCCAGCAGCTTATTCGGGTCAAGCAATCAGCCCCAGCATTTT. The encoded protein is CASSLFGSSNQPQHF.

This clonotype was picked up one time. Given the absence of the conserved phenylalanine or tryptophan at the CDR3 end, a read error is likely. The chain joins TRBV9 to TRBJ1-2, with D unresolved. V lost 2 bases to trimming and J lost 4 bases, with 12 bases between them. Germline V gene data show CDR1 as SGDLS and CDR2 as YYNGEE. This CDR3 comprises 14 residues. CDR3 sequence reads: CASSVDRAGYGYTL. CDR3 in DNA: TGTGCCAGCAGCGTCGACCGTGCTGGCTATGGCTACACCCTC.

This sequence joins TRBV11-2 and TRBJ2-5; 8 nucleotides align to TRBD2. The CDR3 covers 15 residues. The V segment lost 6 bases and the J segment 2 bases; nucleotides outside the gene matches: 8. The V gene's germline CDR1 is SGHAT and CDR2 FQNNGV. For the CDR3, the DNA is TGTGCCAGCAGACCTAGACTAGCGAGACAAGAGACCCAGTACTTC. This encodes CASRPRLARQETQYF.

V and J are TRBV7-9 and TRBJ1-6, with D possibly matching TRBD1 (5 bases). CDR3 size: 13 residues. Germline CDR1 and CDR2: SEHNR and FQNEAQ (reference sequence). V shed 3 bases and J shed 13 bases, with 13 bases lying between them. This chain's CDR3 is CASSLTANQPLHF. CDR3 nucleotides: TGTGCCAGCAGCTTGACAGCAAATCAGCCCCTCCACTTT.

The chain recombines TRBV11-2 with TRBJ1-1; no clear D. Germline CDR1 is SGHAT and CDR2 is FQNNGV. Trimming stripped 1 base from V and 5 bases from J, with 8 bases between. CDR3 length: 13 residues. The CDR3 reads CASSLGKGTEAFF. As DNA, the CDR3 is TGTGCCAGCAGCTTAGGTAAGGGAACTGAAGCTTTCTTT.

The chain joins TRBV6-5 to TRBJ1-5; D perhaps matches TRBD1 (5 bases). CDR3 length equals 15 residues. Trimming took 2 bases from V and 1 from J, leaving 9 bases between them. Germline CDR1 and CDR2: MNHEY and SVGAGI. DNA for the CDR3: TGTGCCAGCAGTTACGGGGGAGAGAGCAATCAGCCCCAGCATTTT. Translation gives CASSYGGESNQPQHF.

In its sample, this clonotype was seen a few times. The genes are TRBV20-1 and TRBJ1-5; a weak D match, TRBD1 (5 bases). CDR3 length equals 17 residues. Germline values: CDR1 DFQATT, CDR2 SNEGSKA (reference sequence). Trimming shortened V by 5 bases and J by 0 bases, and 20 bases separated the two germline ends. CDR3 loop: CSAGGFISKDSNQPQHF. CDR3 nucleotide sequence: TGCAGTGCTGGGGGATTCATTTCGAAGGATAGCAATCAGCCCCAGCATTTT.

The chain employs TRBV29-1 and TRBJ1-2; 8 nucleotides match TRBD1. The CDR3 is 11 amino acids. CDR1 and CDR2 (germline): SQVTM, ANQGSEA. V shed 4 bases and J 8 bases; nucleotides not matched to a gene: 3. The CDR3 protein is CSVGGQDGYTF. The CDR3 DNA follows: TGCAGCGTTGGGGGACAGGACGGCTACACCTTC. Variable domain in full (rest from reference TRBV29-1 and TRBJ1-2): SAVISQKPSRDICQRGTSLTIQCQVDSQVTMMFWYRQQPGQSLTLIATANQGSEATYESGFVIDKFPISRPNLTFSTLTVSNMSPEDSSIYLCSVGGQDGYTFGSGTRLTVV.

This clonotype has only a few counts. V is TRBV6-5 and J is TRBJ1-6, with D maybe TRBD1 (5 bases). This CDR3 spans 14 amino acids. Germline loops: CDR1 MNHEY, CDR2 SVGAGI. Trimming stripped 9 bases from V and 9 bases from J, with 18 bases between. The CDR3 DNA reads as TGTGCCAGTAACCGGGACCGAGTTAGTTCACCCCTCCACTTT. The encoded protein is CASNRDRVSSPLHF.

On this clonotype itself: Germline is not matched at one junction end, which may reflect a read error. This rearrangement joins TRBV11-2 to TRBJ1-1, with TRBD1 matching 7 bases. CDR1 SGHAT and CDR2 FQNNGV come from the germline V gene. The CDR3 spans 17 residues. The CDR3 DNA is TGCGCCAGCAGCCAAGACAGGGCGAGTTGGGGGAACACTGAAGCTTTCTTT. Protein sequence: CASSQDRASWGNTEAFF.

The table lists this clonotype with a count of one. Written as DNA, the CDR3 is TGTGCCACCCATAGCGGGGATGAGCAGTTCTTC. This sequence encodes CATHSGDEQFF. The V and J genes are TRBV10-3 and TRBJ2-1; 8 bases line up with TRBD2. Germline CDR1 and CDR2: ENHRY and SYGVKD. The CDR3 runs 11 residues. J lost 8 bases, V lost 10 bases, and 4 bases had no gene match.

This clonotype was detected many times. The chain is built from TRBV20-1 and TRBJ1-2, with D possibly being TRBD1 (6 bases). V dropped 6 bases and J dropped 5 bases, with 10 bases sitting between them. CDR1 and CDR2 (germline): DFQATT, SNEGSKA (reference sequence). This CDR3 has 11 amino acids. The CDR3: CSATGHYGYTF. CDR3 bases: TGCAGTGCAACAGGGCATTATGGCTACACCTTC.

This sequence joins TRBV7-2 and TRBJ2-5, with a possible D match to TRBD1 (6 bases). The CDR3 loop spans 15 amino acids. V was shortened by 1 base and J by 0 bases, with 9 bases between the two germline ends. CDR1 is SGHTA, CDR2 FQGNSA, per germline. The CDR3 sequence: CASSLVGGYQETQYF. DNA of the CDR3: TGTGCCAGCAGCTTAGTTGGGGGCTACCAAGAGACCCAGTACTTC.

This clonotype was detected many times. This chain joins TRBV10-3 and TRBJ1-3, with D unresolved. The CDR3 runs to 14 residues. Trimming shortened V by 7 bases and J by 0 bases, and 10 bases separated the two germline ends. The germline gives CDR1 ENHRY, CDR2 SYGVKD. CDR3 in amino acids: CAITHAISGNTIYF. The CDR3 nucleotides read TGTGCCATCACTCACGCAATCTCTGGAAACACCATATATTTT.

With regard to this clonotype: This may arise from a read error, as a much more abundant clone is one base away. This sequence joins TRBV7-9 and TRBJ1-5, with D possibly being TRBD1 (6 bases). CDR1 SEHNR and CDR2 FQNEAQ come from the germline V gene (reference sequence). Trimming removed 4 bases at V and 3 bases at J, with 13 bases between. CDR3 size: 15 residues. The CDR3 region has the DNA TGTGCCAGCAGCTCCGACAGGTGGTACAATCAGCCCCAGCATTTT. Encoded protein: CASSSDRWYNQPQHF.

The table lists this clonotype with a count of one. A single base separates this from a much larger clone, so it may be a read error. The chain carries TRBV7-8 and TRBJ1-1, with D unresolved. The CDR3 consists of 14 residues. Germline assignment: CDR1 SGHVS and CDR2 FQNEAQ. CDR3 DNA: TGTGCCAGCGGCTTAGTATGGGTAGTCCCTGAAGCTTTCTTT. This encodes CASGLVWVVPEAFF.

The genes are TRBV5-8 and TRBJ1-2, with D hard to call. The CDR3 is made up of 13 amino acids. Germline CDR1 SGHTS, CDR2 YDEGEE. Trimming shortened V by 5 bases and J by 5 bases, and 13 bases separated the two germline ends. The CDR3 reads CASSRRSEYGYTF. The CDR3 DNA follows: TGTGCCAGCAGTCGGAGGTCTGAGTATGGCTACACCTTC.

This chain connects TRBV2 to TRBJ2-5; TRBD2 might be the D (7 bases). The CDR3 is 13 residues long. V lost 7 bases and J lost 5, with 14 bases in between. Looked up from germline, CDR1 is SNHLY and CDR2 is FYNNEI. The CDR3 reads CASNKGGEETQYF. CDR3 DNA sequence: TGTGCCAGCAACAAAGGGGGGGAGGAGACCCAGTACTTC. The variable domain in full, completed from reference TRBV2 and TRBJ2-5, reads EPEVTQTPSHQVTQMGQEVILRCVPISNHLYFYWYRQILGQKVEFLVSFYNNEISEKSEIFDDQFSVERPDGSNFTLKIRSTKLEDSAMYFCASNKGGEETQYFGPGTRLLVL.